This T cell receptor beta chain was retrieved from a study of cytomegalovirus exposure and HLA in healthy donors. CDR1 is MGHDK, CDR2 SYGVNS, per germline. CDR3 length: 14 amino acids. V lost 3 bases and J 10 bases, leaving 18 bases between the germline ends. Vbeta (60) and Jbeta (13) primers were used in the PCR. TCRdb keeps only in-frame clones here, not all; method: immunoSEQ multiplex PCR. The table shows about 140,000 clones, with 80% occurring only once. The receptor's source is a woman aged 40 to 50 in good health and CMV-seronegative. J is TRBJ1-1 and V is TRBV25-1; tentatively, D is TRBD1 (5 bases). The sequencing input was PBMCs. The CDR3 bases are TGTGCCAGCAGTGATGGCACGCGGCCCGGGGGAGCTTTCTTT. Encoded protein: CASSDGTRPGGAFF.